Reported below is one TCR beta chain. No antigen is known for it. Base qualities are not provided; no much larger clone lies one nucleotide away. This entry belongs to a study of T cell responses to AZD1222 COVID-19 vaccine (dated by TCRdb to about 2021). Turning to the overall study: Because spike-specific TCR depth and breadth did not differ between the two schedules, AZD1222 recipients who got a second dose at roughly 4 weeks were pooled with those who got a second dose at roughly 12 weeks. TCR sequencing covered approximately 230 trial participants: 207 given two doses of AZD1222 and 26 given two doses of MenACWY control vaccine. Trial participants were enrolled into age subgroups of 18-55, 56-69 and 70-plus years, which contained approximately 150, 30 and 60 TCR-sequenced participants, respectively.

What this sample's time point label stands for: baseline before first vaccination. Samples from vaccinated people were obtained from the UK trials COV001 and COV002, which included a single-blind randomized controlled phase 2/3 trial of AZD1222 (ChAdOx1 nCoV-19) in healthy adults. Trial participant PBMC samples were collected at day 0 and day 28 after the second dose for TCRbeta chain sequencing. Taken from the germline V gene, the CDR1 and CDR2 loops are SGHRS and YFSETQ. Trimming removed 0 bases from V and 4 bases from J, leaving 9 bases between the germline ends. The CDR3 contains 14 residues, cysteine and phenylalanine counted. The entry retains the CDR3 DNA only, 42 bases that are in frame from base 1. The CDR3 regions of human TCRbeta chains were analyzed by immunosequencing. For the original study's pipeline: Repertoire TCRs were matched against a reference library of SARS-CoV-2-specific TCRs generated with the MIRA antigen-specificity platform. Breadth was defined as the fraction of unique TCRs that were SARS-CoV-2-associated. Depth was defined as the fraction of total T cells that were SARS-CoV-2-associated. Using the MIRA data, every spike-specific TCR was mapped to the spike region that the TCR reacted to and assigned to either a CD4 or a CD8 class. Log10-transformed breadth and depth values were compared by one-way ANOVA with Sidak's multiple comparisons tests. Sourced from immuneACCESS, this table was stored by TCRdb with only in-frame sequences that have V and J called. A share of the clones is absent; for the studies checked, an unresolved V gene accounts for under half, and the remainder has no known explanation. V, J and clone size are those of that table, while D and trimming were read from the DNA. This sample has more than 95,000 clones in its table, and 89% of those were observed once. The leading ten clones occupy about 1.6% of the sample.

Summary of the overall study and its limitations: Participants were mostly white British, with more females than males. The authors suggested clonal diversity may have been underestimated. Spike-specific TCR breadth and depth rose significantly after two AZD1222 doses compared with day 0 and with MenACWY recipients. The whole spike protein was spanned by vaccine-associated CD4 TCRs, and dominant responses were seen in regions 160-218 and 743-854. Reportedly, close to half of the unique spike-specific TCRs recognized epitopes lying outside the regions that are mutated in the B.1.351 and B.1.1.7 variants. Only five or six AZD1222 recipients were SARS-CoV-2 seropositive at baseline, limiting conclusions about previously exposed vaccinees. The 56-69-year group was small, and its depth increase did not reach significance, likely because of low power. Because no samples from the day 14 peak response were available, repertoires could be characterized only after the peak T cell response.

This TCR derives from an adult in good health. The specimen was peripheral blood, collected on day 0 of AZD1222 vaccination. The sequence is built from TRBV5-1 and TRBJ2-3; the D match is possibly TRBD1 or TRBD2, with 5 bases aligned in each. CDR3 region: CASSLGQGADTQYF. The base sequence is TGCGCCAGCAGCTTGGGGCAGGGAGCAGATACGCAGTATTTT.